Presented here are 20 T cell receptor beta chains from one specimen sequenced in a study of T cell repertoires in cytomegalovirus infection. TCRdb re-analysed the reads in MiXCR, keeping a single row per CDR3 protein. The sample contains roughly 760,000 distinct CDR3 sequences, approximately 40% of which appear only once. Sequenced: PBMCs. The receptor source for this set is a human donor in good health (CMV status not recorded). Some clones in this sample may be carry-over from other donors' samples.

The J gene is TRBJ2-7, the V gene TRBV5-1, with D unclear. The germline V gene has CDR1 SGHRS and CDR2 YFSETQ. The CDR3 runs to 16 residues. V was pared by 0 bases and J by 0 bases, with 13 bases between. CDR3: CASSLGSASPSYEQYF. For the CDR3, the DNA is TGCGCCAGCAGCTTGGGTTCTGCTAGTCCCTCCTACGAGCAGTACTTC.

At least ten counts were recorded for this clonotype. This chain connects TRBV6-1 to TRBJ2-2, with D possibly matching TRBD2 (6 bases). V was clipped by 7 bases and J by 5 bases, with 11 bases between them. Germline V gene data show CDR1 as MNHNS and CDR2 as SASEGT. The CDR3 extends over 13 amino acids. CDR3 in amino acids: CASIKRGTGELFF. The CDR3 DNA sequence: TGTGCCAGCATTAAACGGGGGACCGGGGAGCTGTTTTTT.

The gene calls are TRBV2 and TRBJ2-7; D is undetermined. Trimming shortened V by 6 bases and J by 7 bases, and 13 bases separated the two germline ends. This CDR3 has 12 residues. The V gene's germline CDR1 is SNHLY and CDR2 FYNNEI. The CDR3 region has the DNA TGTGCCAGCAGCAGCAAAGGAAGGGAGCAGTACTTC. Encoded protein: CASSSKGREQYF.

This clonotype appeared a few times. This sequence may be a read error, since a much larger clone differs from it by one base. The genes are TRBV11-2 and TRBJ1-5; D might be TRBD1 (5 bases). V was shortened by 5 bases and J by 1 base, with 9 bases between the two germline ends. The CDR3 sequence is 14 residues long. Germline V gene sequence: CDR1 SGHAT, CDR2 FQNNGV. The CDR3 sequence is CASSPRQSNQPQHF. Written as DNA, the CDR3 is TGTGCCAGCAGCCCCCGACAGAGCAATCAGCCCCAGCATTTT.

Ten or more counts support this clonotype. This rearrangement joins TRBV6-1 to TRBJ2-7; TRBD2 is a possible D gene (6 bases). V dropped 7 bases and J dropped 1 base, with 17 bases sitting between them. The CDR3 runs 15 residues. CDR1 is MNHNS and CDR2 is SASEGT in the germline V gene. The CDR3 nucleotides are TGTGCCAGCACCCCGTTGGCGAGCGGGTCCTACGAGCAGTACTTC. Its translation is CASTPLASGSYEQYF.

About this clonotype: Because the CDR3 is missing its conserved closing phenylalanine or tryptophan, this is likely a read error. The CDR3 protein is CASSEGGRIEQFC. CDR3 coding DNA: TGTGCCAGCAGTGAAGGAGGCCGCATCGAGCAGTTCTGC. The chain recombines TRBV10-3 with TRBJ2-1; maybe TRBD2 (5 bases). The germline CDR1 and CDR2 sequences are ENHRY and SYGVKD. This CDR3 is built from 13 residues.

This chain uses TRBV19 with TRBJ2-1, with TRBD2 matching 8 bases. CDR1 and CDR2 (germline): LNHDA, SQIVND (reference sequence). This CDR3 is built from 15 residues. The V and J ends lost 3 bases and 2 bases, in that order; junction bases with no gene match: 3. This CDR3 reads CASSIDGRAYNEQFF. Written as DNA, the CDR3 is TGTGCCAGTAGTATCGACGGGAGGGCCTACAATGAGCAGTTCTTC.

The gene calls are TRBV12-3 or TRBV12-4 and TRBJ2-7; TRBD2 aligns across 9 bases. J gave up 9 bases and V 0 bases, and 12 bases lay outside the gene matches. The CDR3 length is 16 residues. CDR3 DNA: TGTGCCAGCAGTTTAGCGGCGGCGGGAGGGTGGCACGGGCAGTACTTC. Amino acid sequence: CASSLAAAGGWHGQYF.

The chain is built from TRBV5-1 and TRBJ1-1, with 7 bases matching TRBD1. CDR1 and CDR2 from the germline V gene are SGHRS and YFSETQ. J lost 5 bases, V lost 2 bases, and 6 bases had no gene match. This CDR3 is 14 amino acids long. The CDR3 is CASSFRQGITEAFF. CDR3 DNA sequence: TGCGCCAGCAGCTTTCGACAGGGCATAACTGAAGCTTTCTTT.

This clonotype has a handful of counts. V and J are TRBV12-3 or TRBV12-4 and TRBJ2-3, with 8 bases identical to TRBD2. This CDR3 region has 15 residues. The ends lost 4 bases at V and 1 base at J; junction bases unmatched: 4. The CDR3 region is CASSSIGGGTDTQYF. Written as DNA, the CDR3 is TGTGCCAGCAGTTCGATCGGGGGGGGCACAGATACGCAGTATTTT.

The chain is built from TRBV11-2 and TRBJ2-3; 8 positions agree with TRBD2. The J segment lost 11 bases and the V segment lost 5 bases, leaving 18 bases of the junction unmatched. Germline V lookup: CDR1 SGHAT, CDR2 FQNNGV. The CDR3 length is 16 residues. The CDR3 protein is CASSLPSRGASFGQYF. The DNA of the CDR3 is TGTGCCAGCAGCCTCCCCTCGCGGGGGGCCTCGTTTGGGCAGTATTTT.

This clonotype was seen at least ten times. This rearrangement joins TRBV7-8 to TRBJ2-7; D remains ambiguous. Germline loops: CDR1 SGHVS, CDR2 FQNEAQ. V was pared by 2 bases and J by 3 bases, with 8 bases between. The CDR3 has 13 amino acids. CDR3 nucleotides: TGTGCCAGCAGCTTACAGACCATCTACGAGCAGTACTTC. This gives the protein CASSLQTIYEQYF.

The chain uses TRBV24-1 and TRBJ1-2; D uncertain. This CDR3 comprises 14 residues. The V end lost 3 bases, the J end lost 7 bases, and 14 bases lay between the germline ends. CDR1 and CDR2 from the germline V gene are KGHDR and SFDVKD. CDR3 sequence: CATSDLTQQIGYTF. For the CDR3, the DNA is TGTGCCACCAGTGATCTCACTCAACAGATTGGCTACACCTTC.

This clonotype occurred a few times. This chain links TRBV7-2 with TRBJ2-1, with no clear D. CDR1 SGHTA and CDR2 FQGNSA come from the germline V gene. V lost 1 base, J lost 4 bases, and 8 bases lay in between. The CDR3 length is 14 residues. CDR3 sequence (DNA): TGTGCCAGCAGCTTAGAGGAGTCGTACAATGAGCAGTTCTTC. Translated, it gives CASSLEESYNEQFF.

This clonotype appeared a few times. The junction departs from germline at one end; a sequencing error may be responsible. This sequence joins TRBV4-2 and TRBJ2-1; 10 nucleotides line up with TRBD2. The germline V gene has CDR1 LGHNA and CDR2 YNFKEQ. The CDR3 loop spans 16 amino acids. This CDR3 reads CASSQGAEAGGSEEFF. The DNA of the CDR3 is TGTGCCAGCAGCCAAGGGGCCGAAGCGGGAGGGTCTGAGGAGTTCTTC.

Only a few counts were recorded for this clonotype. The rearrangement uses TRBV6-8 and TRBJ2-1; 13 nucleotides line up with TRBD2. Germline-derived CDR1 and CDR2 are MNHGY and SAAAGT. The ends lost 2 bases at V and 5 bases at J; junction bases unmatched: 15. The CDR3 is 20 residues long. The CDR3 spells CASSYVRGSPGTSGDNEQFF. The CDR3 DNA sequence: TGTGCCAGCAGTTACGTTAGGGGCAGCCCCGGGACTAGCGGGGACAATGAGCAGTTCTTC.

This chain joins TRBV28 and TRBJ2-7; TRBD1 matches at 10 bases. Losses at the gene ends were 5 bases for V and 6 bases for J; bases not matched to a gene: 10. CDR3 size: 15 residues. CDR1 and CDR2 from the germline V gene are MDHEN and SYDVKM. CDR3 loop: CASSSLRDRGREQYF. The DNA for the CDR3 is TGTGCCAGCAGTAGCCTCCGGGACAGGGGTCGCGAGCAGTACTTC.

The chain employs TRBV5-1 and TRBJ2-1; D gene unclear. This CDR3 has 14 amino acids. Germline V lookup: CDR1 SGHRS, CDR2 YFSETQ. The ends were cut back, 0 bases at V and 8 bases at J, with 12 bases in the middle. CDR3 nucleotides: TGCGCCAGCAGCTTGGTGGCCAGCGAGGATGAGCAGTTCTTC. It codes for CASSLVASEDEQFF.

The gene calls are TRBV6-1 and TRBJ1-6; D is possibly TRBD1 (5 bases). Trimming cost V 2 bases and J 10 bases, with 18 bases left between them. The CDR3 extends over 16 amino acids. In germline, CDR1 is MNHNS, CDR2 SASEGT. The CDR3 region is CASSERVKGHGSPLHF. The CDR3, as DNA: TGTGCCAGCAGTGAAAGGGTCAAGGGGCATGGGTCACCCCTCCACTTT.

This clonotype was recorded a few times. The chain links TRBV7-2 to TRBJ2-5; no definite D call. This CDR3 region has 14 residues. The V gene's germline CDR1 is SGHTA and CDR2 FQGNSA. The V end was cut by 4 bases, the J end by 3 bases, with 12 bases between. The CDR3 bases are TGTGCCAGCAGCTCCCGTATTGGAGAAGAGACCCAGTACTTC. Amino acids: CASSSRIGEETQYF.